The 11 T cell receptor beta chains below come from one sample, sequenced in a study of T cells expressing NK-cell markers. From the 5' RACE reads, TCRdb lists one entry per CDR3 protein and no DNA. This table holds 200,000 to 300,000 distinct CDR3 sequences. Sequences were obtained from blood T cells: a sorted CD56 or NKG2C T cell subset, CD4+ or CD8+ T cells, or bulk PBMC T cells (not recorded which). The receptors were gathered from a man younger than 30 in good health.

The chain is built from TRBV12-5 and TRBJ2-2. This CDR3 comprises 13 residues. The germline gives CDR1 LGHNT, CDR2 FRNRAP. CDR3 in amino acids: CASGLGSARELFF.

The rearrangement uses TRBV5-1 and TRBJ1-5; TCRdb's D call, TRBD1, is unchecked because there is no DNA. Per the germline V gene, CDR1 is SGHRS and CDR2 is YFSETQ. The length of the CDR3 is 15 residues. CDR3 protein: CASSLEGQPNQPQHF.

The V and J genes are TRBV12-3 or TRBV12-4 and TRBJ1-1; the D gene TCRdb calls, TRBD1, cannot be checked with no DNA. This CDR3 has 13 amino acids. The CDR3 here is CASTPRGATEAFF.

The chain links TRBV12-3 or TRBV12-4 to TRBJ2-1; TCRdb reports TRBD2, a call that lacks DNA to check it against. The CDR3 is 16 amino acids. CDR3 sequence: CASSLAPSGYYNEQFF.

The chain has TRBV19 and TRBJ2-5. This CDR3 comprises 15 residues. Germline CDR1 and CDR2: LNHDA and SQIVND (reference sequence). This chain's CDR3 is CASSIQWQTKETQYF.

The CDR3 spells CSAKNSLYGYTF. The chain carries TRBV20-1 and TRBJ1-2. CDR1 DFQATT and CDR2 SNEGSKA come from the germline V gene (reference sequence). The CDR3 covers 12 residues.

The V call is TRBV5-5, the J call TRBJ2-1; with no DNA, the TCRdb D assignment of TRBD2 cannot be verified. The CDR3 runs to 14 residues. Germline V gene sequence: CDR1 SGHKS, CDR2 YYEKEE (reference sequence). The CDR3 protein is CASSLAAIRAGQFF. Full variable domain (remainder filled in from reference TRBV5-5 and TRBJ2-1): DAGVTQSPTHLIKTRGQQVTLRCSPISGHKSVSWYQQVLGQGPQFIFQYYEKEERGRGNFPDRFSARQFPNYSSELNVNALLLGDSALYLCASSLAAIRAGQFFGPGTRLTVL.

CDR3 in amino acids: CASSQDASGNAYEQYF. V usage is TRBV4-3 and J usage is TRBJ2-7; the D gene TCRdb calls, TRBD2, cannot be checked with no DNA. There are 16 residues in the CDR3. The germline CDR1 and CDR2 sequences are LGHNA and YSLEER.

The rearrangement links TRBV20-1 to TRBJ1-1. The CDR3 length is 13 residues. The germline V gene encodes CDR1 DFQATT and CDR2 SNEGSKA (reference sequence). This CDR3 reads CSARDPGGLGAFF.

The chain employs TRBV7-2 and TRBJ1-3; TCRdb indicates TRBD1, and absent DNA this call remains unverified. Per germline, CDR1 SGHTA and CDR2 FQGNSA. This CDR3 comprises 14 residues. The CDR3 sequence: CASSSRQGVDTIYF.

The chain recombines TRBV6-1 with TRBJ2-3; TCRdb outputs TRBD2, but without DNA this stays unchecked. This CDR3 has 17 amino acids. Germline CDR1 MNHNS, CDR2 SASEGT. CDR3 residues: CASSRTSGRVGTDTQYF.